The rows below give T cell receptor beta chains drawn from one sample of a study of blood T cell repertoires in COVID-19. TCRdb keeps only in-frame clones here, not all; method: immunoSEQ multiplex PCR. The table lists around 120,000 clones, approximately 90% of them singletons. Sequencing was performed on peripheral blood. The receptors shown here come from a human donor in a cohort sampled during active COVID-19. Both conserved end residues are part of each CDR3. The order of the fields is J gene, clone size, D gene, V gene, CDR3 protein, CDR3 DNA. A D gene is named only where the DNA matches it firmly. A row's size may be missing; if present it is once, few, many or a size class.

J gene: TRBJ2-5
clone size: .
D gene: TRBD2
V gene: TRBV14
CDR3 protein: CASSRPLLAGQFETQYF
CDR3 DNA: TGTGCCAGCAGCCGACCACTACTAGCGGGACAGTTCGAGACCCAGTACTTC

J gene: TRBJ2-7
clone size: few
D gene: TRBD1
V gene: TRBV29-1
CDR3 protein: CSVGQGTYEQYF
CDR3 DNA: TGCAGCGTTGGACAGGGGACCTACGAGCAGTACTTC

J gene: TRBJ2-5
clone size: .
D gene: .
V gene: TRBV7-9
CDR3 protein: CASSPNGAKETQYF
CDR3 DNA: TGTGCCAGCAGCCCAAATGGGGCGAAAGAGACCCAGTACTTC

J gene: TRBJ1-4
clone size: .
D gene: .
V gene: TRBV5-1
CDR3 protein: CASSSQDGNEKLFF
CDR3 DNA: TGCGCCAGCAGCTCACAGGACGGCAATGAAAAACTGTTTTTT

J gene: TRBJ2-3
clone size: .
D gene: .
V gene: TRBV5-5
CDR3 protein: CASSEGADTQYF
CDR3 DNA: TGTGCCAGCAGCGAGGGTGCGGATACGCAGTATTTT

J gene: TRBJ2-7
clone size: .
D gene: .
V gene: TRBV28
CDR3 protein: CASSPVWRTGSYEQYF
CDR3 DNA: TGTGCCAGCAGCCCAGTTTGGCGGACTGGCTCCTACGAGCAGTACTTC

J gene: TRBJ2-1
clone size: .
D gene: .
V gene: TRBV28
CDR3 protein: CASSLISGADEQFF
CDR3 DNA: TGTGCCAGCAGTTTGATCTCAGGGGCGGATGAGCAGTTCTTC

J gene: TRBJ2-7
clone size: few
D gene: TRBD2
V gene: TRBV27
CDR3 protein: CASKSRKAGGTEEQYF
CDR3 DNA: TGTGCCAGCAAATCTCGAAAAGCGGGAGGGACAGAGGAGCAGTACTTC

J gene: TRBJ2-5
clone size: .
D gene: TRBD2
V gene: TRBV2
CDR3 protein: CAGRREGETQYF
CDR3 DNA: TGTGCCGGACGTAGGGAGGGAGAGACCCAGTACTTC

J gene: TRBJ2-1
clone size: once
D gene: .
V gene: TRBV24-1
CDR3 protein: CATSISHSYNEQFF
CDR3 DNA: TGTGCCACCAGTATAAGCCACTCCTACAATGAGCAGTTCTTC

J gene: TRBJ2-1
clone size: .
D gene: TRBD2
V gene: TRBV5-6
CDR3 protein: CASSLDPSGVSYNEQFF
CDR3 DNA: TGTGCCAGCAGCTTGGACCCTAGCGGCGTCTCCTACAATGAGCAGTTCTTC

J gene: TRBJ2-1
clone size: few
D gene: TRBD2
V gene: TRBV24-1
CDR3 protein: CATSDTAGASYNEQFF
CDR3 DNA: TGTGCCACCAGTGATACAGCGGGGGCCTCCTACAATGAGCAGTTCTTC

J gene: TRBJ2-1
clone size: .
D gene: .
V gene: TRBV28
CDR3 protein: CASSPPLDSYNEQFF
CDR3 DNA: TGTGCCAGCAGTCCTCCACTTGACTCCTACAATGAGCAGTTCTTC

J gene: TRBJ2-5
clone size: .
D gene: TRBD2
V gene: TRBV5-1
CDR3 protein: CASSPLTSATFQETQYF
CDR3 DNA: TGCGCCAGCAGCCCACTTACTAGCGCAACCTTCCAAGAGACCCAGTACTTC

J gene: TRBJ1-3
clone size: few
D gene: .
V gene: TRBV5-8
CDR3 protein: CASSSPGYSGNTIYF
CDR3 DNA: TGTGCCAGCAGCTCACCAGGGTACTCTGGAAACACCATATATTTT

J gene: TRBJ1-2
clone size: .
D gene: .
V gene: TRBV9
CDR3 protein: CASSVGLWSYTF
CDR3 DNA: TGTGCCAGCAGCGTAGGACTCTGGAGCTACACCTTC

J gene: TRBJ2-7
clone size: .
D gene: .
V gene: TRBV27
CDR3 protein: CASSLSHSSYEQYF
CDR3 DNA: TGTGCCAGCAGTTTATCGCACAGCTCCTACGAGCAGTACTTC

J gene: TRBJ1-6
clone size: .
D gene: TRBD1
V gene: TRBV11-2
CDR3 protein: CASSLLPGQGNNSPLHF
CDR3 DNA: TGTGCCAGCAGTCTCTTACCGGGACAGGGGAATAATTCACCCCTCCACTTT

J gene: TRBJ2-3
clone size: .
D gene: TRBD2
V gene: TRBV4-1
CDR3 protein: CASSPKTLGLAGSDTQYF
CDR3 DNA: TGCGCCAGCAGCCCGAAAACCTTGGGACTAGCAGGATCAGATACGCAGTATTTT

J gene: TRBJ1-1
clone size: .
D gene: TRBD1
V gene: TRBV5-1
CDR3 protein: CASSLGTGGSEAFF
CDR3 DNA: TGCGCCAGCAGCTTGGGGACAGGGGGCTCTGAAGCTTTCTTT